This record looks at one T cell receptor (beta chain) sequence and its context. Its antigen is not identified. These data come from a study of OX40 agonist ivuxolimab in advanced cancers. There are 14 residues in the CDR3. CDR1 is GTSNPN, CDR2 SVGIG, per germline (reference sequence). Trimming cost V 0 bases and J 5 bases; bases outside gene matches: 4. Method: immunoSEQ multiplex PCR; TCRdb's copy keeps in-frame clones and lacks some. The table lists over 10,000 clones, 67% of them singletons. Study observations and caveats: Certain nonresponders likewise exhibited a low normalized T-cell clonal expansion.

Source: CD4+ or CD8+ T cells sorted from blood, taken in a trial of the OX40 agonist ivuxolimab. This TCR was sampled from an adult with an advanced solid tumor such as melanoma, head and neck, liver or kidney cancer. The genes are TRBV30 and TRBJ2-5; the match to TRBD1 covers 9 bases. In nucleotides, the CDR3 is TGTGCCTGGAGTGTGGGACAGGGAAGGGAGACCCAGTACTTC. Translating gives CAWSVGQGRETQYF.